The 5 T cell receptor beta chains given below trace back to one sample, sequenced in a study of shared clonotypes between healthy human individuals. The table came from immunoSEQ multiplex PCR; TCRdb's copy has only in-frame clones and leaves some out. Found here are over 950,000 clones, roughly 80% of them singletons; the top ten hold approximately 0.9%. Material: memory CD4+ T cells from PBMCs. Specified subset: CD45RA-negative fraction. The receptors come from a man aged 18 to 29 in good health. Some clones in this sample may be carry-over from other donors' samples.

The chain uses TRBV5-1 and TRBJ2-1; TRBD1 matches at 9 bases. The CDR3 length is 18 residues. With V trimmed by 0 bases and J by 1 base, 8 bases remained unmatched. Per germline, CDR1 SGHRS and CDR2 YFSETQ. The CDR3 DNA is TGCGCCAGCAGCTTGGGTGACAGGGGGTATTCATCCTACAATGAGCAGTTCTTC. It encodes CASSLGDRGYSSYNEQFF.

The table lists this clone with many counts. The V call is TRBV7-8, the J call TRBJ2-4; no clear D. The germline gives CDR1 SGHVS, CDR2 FQNEAQ. This CDR3 region has 13 residues. The V end lost 6 bases, the J end lost 5 bases, and 11 bases lay between the germline ends. The CDR3 DNA follows: TGTGCCAGCAGTCCCGGAAACGAAAACATTCAGTACTTC. Protein sequence: CASSPGNENIQYF.

The V and J genes are TRBV9 and TRBJ2-5, with D unresolved. The germline V and J ends were trimmed by 0 bases and 4 bases, with 7 bases remaining between them. The length of the CDR3 is 13 residues. Germline CDR1 and CDR2: SGDLS and YYNGEE. The CDR3 here is CASSVEGVETQYF. As DNA, the CDR3 is TGTGCCAGCAGCGTAGAGGGCGTAGAGACCCAGTACTTC.

The chain employs TRBV19 and TRBJ2-2, with TRBD2 as a possible D gene (6 bases). Trimming pared 2 bases from V and 7 bases from J, leaving 14 bases between. CDR1 and CDR2 (germline): LNHDA, SQIVND (reference sequence). The CDR3 has 15 amino acids. Here the CDR3 DNA reads TGTGCCAGTAGTATACTTGGAGGGTACGGCGGGGAGCTGTTTTTT. Encoded protein: CASSILGGYGGELFF.

The chain is built from TRBV5-1 and TRBJ2-3; 8 nucleotides agree with TRBD1. V lost 5 bases and J lost 3; bases outside the gene matches: 8. CDR1 and CDR2 from the germline V gene are SGHRS and YFSETQ. This CDR3 is 15 amino acids long. The CDR3 DNA sequence: TGCGCCAGCAGGACGAACGACAGGGGAACAGATACGCAGTATTTT. It codes for CASRTNDRGTDTQYF. Based on the CDR3 plus reference TRBV5-1 and TRBJ2-3, the full variable domain is KAGVTQTPRYLIKTRGQQVTLSCSPISGHRSVSWYQQTPGQGLQFLFEYFSETQRNKGNFPGRFSGRQFSNSRSEMNVSTLELGDSALYLCASRTNDRGTDTQYFGPGTRLTVL.